This entry lists 4 T cell receptor beta chains sequenced from one sample in a study of blood T cell repertoires in COVID-19. Method: immunoSEQ multiplex PCR; TCRdb's copy keeps in-frame clones and lacks some. This sample has about 200,000 clones, with roughly 84% found just once. Sequencing was done on a sample of peripheral blood. Receptors originate from a human donor in a cohort sampled during active COVID-19.

The chain employs TRBV15 and TRBJ1-2; possibly TRBD1 for D (5 bases). The CDR3 length is 13 residues. Germline V lookup: CDR1 LNHNV, CDR2 YYDKDF (reference sequence). Trimming took off 1 base at V and 6 bases at J, with 9 bases between the two ends. The CDR3: CATSRARANGYTF. In nucleotides, the CDR3 is TGTGCCACCAGCAGAGCCAGGGCAAATGGCTACACCTTC.

This chain uses TRBV7-9 with TRBJ2-1; possible D gene TRBD2, 5 bases. The ends were cut back, 5 bases at V and 1 base at J, with 12 bases in the middle. CDR1 and CDR2 from the germline V gene are SEHNR and FQNEAQ (reference sequence). CDR3 length: 15 amino acids. The CDR3 reads CASSAVGLSYNEQFF. For the CDR3, the DNA is TGTGCCAGCAGCGCAGTCGGACTTTCCTACAATGAGCAGTTCTTC.

This chain links TRBV7-6 with TRBJ2-2; no reliable D call. CDR1 is SGHVS and CDR2 is FNYEAQ in the germline V gene. V lost 0 bases to trimming and J lost 0 bases, with 11 bases between them. CDR3 length equals 17 residues. In DNA form, the CDR3 reads TGTGCCAGCAGCTTAGCGAAACATATGGCGAACACCGGGGAGCTGTTTTTT. This sequence encodes CASSLAKHMANTGELFF. Complete variable domain (other parts from reference TRBV7-6 and TRBJ2-2): GAGVSQSPRYKVTKRGQDVALRCDPISGHVSLYWYRQALGQGPEFLTYFNYEAQQDKSGLPNDRFSAERPEGSISTLTIQRTEQRDSAMYRCASSLAKHMANTGELFFGEGSRLTVL.

This clone showed up just once. CDR3 sequence (DNA): TGTGCCTGGAGTCCACACAGGGGGTGGAACGAGCAGTACTTC. This sequence encodes CAWSPHRGWNEQYF. This sequence joins TRBV30 and TRBJ2-7, with 8 bases matching TRBD1. V trimming: 2 bases; J trimming: 5 bases; junction bases outside the gene matches: 8. This CDR3 spans 14 amino acids. Germline lookup yields CDR1 GTSNPN and CDR2 SVGIG (reference sequence). Full variable domain (rest looked up from reference TRBV30 and TRBJ2-7): SQTIHQWPATLVQPVGSPLSLECTVEGTSNPNLYWYRQAAGRGLQLLFYSVGIGQISSEVPQNLSASRPQDRQFILSSKKLLLSDSGFYLCAWSPHRGWNEQYFGPGTRLTVT.